This T cell receptor (beta chain) comes out of a study of control samples from healthy donors and cancer patients. The germline gives CDR1 SEHNR, CDR2 FQNEAQ (reference sequence). The CDR3 contains 13 residues. Trimming removed 5 bases at V and 6 bases at J, with 12 bases between. The table came from immunoSEQ multiplex PCR; TCRdb's copy has only in-frame clones and leaves some out. The data contain roughly 73,000 clones, approximately 80% of them seen just once; the ten biggest clones take up 28%. The chain carries TRBV7-9 and TRBJ2-3, with D tentatively TRBD1 (6 bases). The origin of this receptor is a man aged 45-60 years in good health. Sample: blood. The CDR3 sequence: CASSLGAVDTQYF. The CDR3 DNA reads TGTGCCAGCAGCCTGGGGGCGGTGGATACGCAGTATTTT.